This T cell receptor beta chain is from a study of shared clonotypes between healthy human individuals. On the study more broadly: A donor's plate count was three for CD4 naive and three for CD4 memory; CD8 naive had two and CD8 memory one.

The CDR3 runs 14 residues. CDR1 is PRHDT, CDR2 FYEKMQ, per germline (reference sequence). Trimming cost V 3 bases and J 1 base, with 9 bases left between them. Sequencing used immunoSEQ multiplex PCR; TCRdb keeps in-frame clones, though not all of them. The sample includes under 750,000 clones, approximately 72% seen only once; the top ten take more than 1.5%. The chain uses TRBV13 and TRBJ1-1; D unresolved. Material for sequencing was memory CD4+ T cells sorted from blood. Subset noted: CD45RA-negative fraction. This sequence was found in a young woman in good health. The CDR3 nucleotides read TGTGCCAGCAGCTTTGTGAACTCGAACACTGAAGCTTTCTTT. It specifies CASSFVNSNTEAFF.